This TCR beta chain came from a study of blood T cell repertoires in COVID-19. The wider study: PBMCs, B-cell-depleted T cells, or T cells were the source of the cDNA or gDNA that made up the material.

In the authors' methods: Amplification of reference gene primers was used by the study to estimate nucleated cell counts. Profiling relied on immunoSEQ multiplex PCR, and the TCRdb table lists in-frame clones only, not all of them. V, J and clone size are those of that table, while D and trimming were read from the DNA. The sample has approximately 92,000 clones; 82% are singletons. This CDR3 has 19 residues. Per the germline V gene, CDR1 is SGHNT and CDR2 is YYREEE (reference sequence). Trimming removed 4 bases from V and 1 base from J; junction bases left unmatched: 12. The rearrangement uses TRBV5-4 and TRBJ2-6, with 9 positions matching TRBD1. Sequencing was carried out using peripheral blood. This TCR was recovered from a man older than 75 with acute or convalescent COVID-19. The CDR3 sequence is CASSRKTGQGISGANVLTF. The CDR3, as DNA: TGTGCCAGCAGCCGAAAAACTGGACAGGGGATTTCTGGGGCCAACGTCCTGACTTTC.